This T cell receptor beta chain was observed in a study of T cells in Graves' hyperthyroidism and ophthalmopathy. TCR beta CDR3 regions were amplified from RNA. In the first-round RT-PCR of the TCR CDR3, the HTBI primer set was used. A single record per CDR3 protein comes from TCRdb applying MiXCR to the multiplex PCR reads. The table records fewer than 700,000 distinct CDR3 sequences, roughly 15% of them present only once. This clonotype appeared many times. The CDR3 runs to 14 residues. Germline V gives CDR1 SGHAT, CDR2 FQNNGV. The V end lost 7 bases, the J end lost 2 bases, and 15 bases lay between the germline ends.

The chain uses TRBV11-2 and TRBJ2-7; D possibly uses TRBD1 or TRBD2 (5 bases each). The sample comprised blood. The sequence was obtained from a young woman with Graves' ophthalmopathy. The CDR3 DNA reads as TGTGCCAGCAAAACACCAGGGAGAACCTACGAGCAGTACTTC. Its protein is CASKTPGRTYEQYF.